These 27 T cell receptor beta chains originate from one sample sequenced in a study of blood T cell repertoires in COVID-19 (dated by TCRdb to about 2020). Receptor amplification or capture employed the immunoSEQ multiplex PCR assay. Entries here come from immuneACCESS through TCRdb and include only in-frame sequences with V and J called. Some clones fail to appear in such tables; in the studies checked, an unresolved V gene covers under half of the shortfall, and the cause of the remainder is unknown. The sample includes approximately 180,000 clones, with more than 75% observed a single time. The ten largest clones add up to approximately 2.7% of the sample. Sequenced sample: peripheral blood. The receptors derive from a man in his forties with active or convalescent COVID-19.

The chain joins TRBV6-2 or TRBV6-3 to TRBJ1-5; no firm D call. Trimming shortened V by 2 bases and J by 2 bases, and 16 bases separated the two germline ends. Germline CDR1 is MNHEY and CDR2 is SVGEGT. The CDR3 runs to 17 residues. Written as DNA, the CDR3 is TGTGCCAGCAGTTACAATGTGCAGAGGATCGGCAATCAGCCCCAGCATTTT. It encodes CASSYNVQRIGNQPQHF.

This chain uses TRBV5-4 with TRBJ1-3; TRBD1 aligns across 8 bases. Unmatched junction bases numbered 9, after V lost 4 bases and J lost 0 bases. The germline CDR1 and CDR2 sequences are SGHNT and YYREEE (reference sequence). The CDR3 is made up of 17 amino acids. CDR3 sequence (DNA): TGTGCCAGCAGCATTGGACAGGGAGGAAGCTCTGGAAACACCATATATTTT. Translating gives CASSIGQGGSSGNTIYF.

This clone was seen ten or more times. The CDR3 protein is CASSFRGQNYGYTF. The CDR3 nucleotides are TGCGCCAGCAGCTTCAGGGGGCAAAACTATGGCTACACCTTC. The chain combines TRBV5-1 with TRBJ1-2; TRBD1 matches at 8 bases. The trim removed 2 bases at V and 2 bases at J, leaving 2 bases unmatched. CDR1 SGHRS and CDR2 YFSETQ come from the germline V gene. There are 14 residues in the CDR3.

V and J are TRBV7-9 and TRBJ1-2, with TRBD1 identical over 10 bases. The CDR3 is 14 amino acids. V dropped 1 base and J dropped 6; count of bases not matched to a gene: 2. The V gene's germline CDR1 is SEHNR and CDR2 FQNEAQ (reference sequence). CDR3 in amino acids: CASSLGDRGNGYTF. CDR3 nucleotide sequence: TGTGCCAGCAGCTTAGGGGACAGGGGTAATGGCTACACCTTC.

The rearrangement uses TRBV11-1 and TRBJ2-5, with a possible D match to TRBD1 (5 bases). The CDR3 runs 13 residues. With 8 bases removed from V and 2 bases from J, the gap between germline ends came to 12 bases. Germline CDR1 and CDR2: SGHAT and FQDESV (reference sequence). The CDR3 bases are TGTGCCAGCCAAGACAGTCTTCAAGAGACCCAGTACTTC. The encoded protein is CASQDSLQETQYF.

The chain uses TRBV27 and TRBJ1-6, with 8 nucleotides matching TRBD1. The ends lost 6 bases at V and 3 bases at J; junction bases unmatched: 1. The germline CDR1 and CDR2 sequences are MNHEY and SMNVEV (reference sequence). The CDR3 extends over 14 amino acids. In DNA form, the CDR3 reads TGTGCCAGCAGAGGACAGGGCTATAATTCACCCCTCCACTTT. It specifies CASRGQGYNSPLHF.

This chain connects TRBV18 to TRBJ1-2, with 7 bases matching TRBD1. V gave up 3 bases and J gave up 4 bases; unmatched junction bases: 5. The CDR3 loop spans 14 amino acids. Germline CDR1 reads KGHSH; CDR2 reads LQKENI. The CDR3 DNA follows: TGTGCCAGCTCACCGAGGGGACAGACCTATGGCTACACCTTC. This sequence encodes CASSPRGQTYGYTF.

The CDR3 DNA sequence: TGTGCCAGCAGCTCGGGGAACTATGGCTACACCTTC. It yields the protein CASSSGNYGYTF. This chain joins TRBV28 and TRBJ1-2; D gene ambiguous. The length of the CDR3 is 12 residues. CDR1 and CDR2 from the germline V gene are MDHEN and SYDVKM. The V end was cut by 6 bases, the J end by 2 bases, with 7 bases between.

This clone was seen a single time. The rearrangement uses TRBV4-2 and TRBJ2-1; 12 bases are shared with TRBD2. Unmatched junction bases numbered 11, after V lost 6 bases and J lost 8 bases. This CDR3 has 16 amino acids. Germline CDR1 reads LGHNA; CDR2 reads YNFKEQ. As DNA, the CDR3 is TGTGCCAGCAGTTACGGACTAGCGGGGTTCGGCGATGAGCAGTTCTTC. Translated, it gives CASSYGLAGFGDEQFF.

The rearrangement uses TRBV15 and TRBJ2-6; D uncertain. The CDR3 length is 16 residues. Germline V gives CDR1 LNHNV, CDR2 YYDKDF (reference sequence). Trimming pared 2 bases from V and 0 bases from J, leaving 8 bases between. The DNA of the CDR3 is TGTGCCACCAGCAGACCACTCCTCTCTGGGGCCAACGTCCTGACTTTC. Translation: CATSRPLLSGANVLTF.

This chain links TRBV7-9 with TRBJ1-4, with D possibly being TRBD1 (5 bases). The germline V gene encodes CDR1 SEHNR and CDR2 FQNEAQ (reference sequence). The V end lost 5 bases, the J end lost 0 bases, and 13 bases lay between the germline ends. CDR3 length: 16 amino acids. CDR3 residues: CASSPSTAPTNEKLFF. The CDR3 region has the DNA TGTGCCAGCAGCCCCTCGACAGCCCCAACTAATGAAAAACTGTTTTTT.

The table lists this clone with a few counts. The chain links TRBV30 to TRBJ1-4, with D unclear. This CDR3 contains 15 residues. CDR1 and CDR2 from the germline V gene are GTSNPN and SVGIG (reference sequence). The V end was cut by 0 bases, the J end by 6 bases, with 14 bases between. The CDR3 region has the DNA TGTGCCTGGAGTGTTTTCGACTTTTCGGATGAAAAACTGTTTTTT. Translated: CAWSVFDFSDEKLFF. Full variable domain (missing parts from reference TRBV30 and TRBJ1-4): SQTIHQWPATLVQPVGSPLSLECTVEGTSNPNLYWYRQAAGRGLQLLFYSVGIGQISSEVPQNLSASRPQDRQFILSSKKLLLSDSGFYLCAWSVFDFSDEKLFFGSGTQLSVL.

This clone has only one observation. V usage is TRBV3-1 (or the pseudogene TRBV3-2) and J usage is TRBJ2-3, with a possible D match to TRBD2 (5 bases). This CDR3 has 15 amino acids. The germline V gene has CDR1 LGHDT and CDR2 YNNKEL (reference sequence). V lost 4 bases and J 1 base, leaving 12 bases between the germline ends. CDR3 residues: CASSPQGGRTDTQYF. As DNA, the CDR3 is TGTGCCAGCAGCCCACAAGGCGGGCGCACAGATACGCAGTATTTT.

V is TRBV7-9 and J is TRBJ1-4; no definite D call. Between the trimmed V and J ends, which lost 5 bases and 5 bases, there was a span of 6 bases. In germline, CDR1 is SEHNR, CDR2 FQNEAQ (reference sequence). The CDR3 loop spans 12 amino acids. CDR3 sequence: CASSGQNEKLFF. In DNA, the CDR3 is TGTGCCAGCAGCGGCCAGAATGAAAAACTGTTTTTT.

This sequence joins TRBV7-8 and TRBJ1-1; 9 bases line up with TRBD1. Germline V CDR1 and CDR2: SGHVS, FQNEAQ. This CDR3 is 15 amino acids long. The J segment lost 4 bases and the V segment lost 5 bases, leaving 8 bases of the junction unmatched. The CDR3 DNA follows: TGTGCCAGCAGCGGGCACAGGGGGCGCGTCACTGAAGCTTTCTTT. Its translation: CASSGHRGRVTEAFF.

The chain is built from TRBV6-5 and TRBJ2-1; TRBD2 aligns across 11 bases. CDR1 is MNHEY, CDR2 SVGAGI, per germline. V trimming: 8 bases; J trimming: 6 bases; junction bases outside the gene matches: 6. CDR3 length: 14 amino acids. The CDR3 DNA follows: TGTGCCAGCGGGGAACTAGCGGGGGCCAATGAGCAGTTCTTC. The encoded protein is CASGELAGANEQFF.

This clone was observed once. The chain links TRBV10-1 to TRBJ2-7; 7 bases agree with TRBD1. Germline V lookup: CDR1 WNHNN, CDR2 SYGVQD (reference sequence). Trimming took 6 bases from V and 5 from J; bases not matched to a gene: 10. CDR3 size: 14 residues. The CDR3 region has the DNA TGCGCCAGCAGCCGGGACAGTAGCTCGGACGAGCAGTACTTC. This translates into CASSRDSSSDEQYF.

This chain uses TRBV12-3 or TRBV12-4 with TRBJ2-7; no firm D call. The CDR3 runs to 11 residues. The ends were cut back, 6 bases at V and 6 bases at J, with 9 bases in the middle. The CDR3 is CASSQATEQYF. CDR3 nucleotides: TGTGCCAGCAGCCAGGCGACCGAGCAGTACTTC.

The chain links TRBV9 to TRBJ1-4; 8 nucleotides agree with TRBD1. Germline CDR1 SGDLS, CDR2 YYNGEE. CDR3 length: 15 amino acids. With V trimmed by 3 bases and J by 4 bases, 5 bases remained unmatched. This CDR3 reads CASSADRGLNEKLFF. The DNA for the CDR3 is TGTGCCAGCAGCGCCGACAGGGGCCTTAATGAAAAACTGTTTTTT.

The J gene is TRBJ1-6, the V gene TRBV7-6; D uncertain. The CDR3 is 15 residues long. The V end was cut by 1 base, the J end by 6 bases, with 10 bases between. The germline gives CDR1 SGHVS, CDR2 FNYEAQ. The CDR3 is CASSLEVRRNSPLHF. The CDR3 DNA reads TGTGCCAGCAGCTTAGAAGTGCGCCGTAATTCACCCCTCCACTTT.

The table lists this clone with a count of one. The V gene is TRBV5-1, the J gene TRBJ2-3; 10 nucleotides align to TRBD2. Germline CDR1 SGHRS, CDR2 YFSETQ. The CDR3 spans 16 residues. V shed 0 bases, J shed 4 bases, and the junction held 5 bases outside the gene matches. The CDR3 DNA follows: TGCGCCAGCAGCTTGGCCCCAGCGGGGGGGGCAGATACGCAGTATTTT. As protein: CASSLAPAGGADTQYF.

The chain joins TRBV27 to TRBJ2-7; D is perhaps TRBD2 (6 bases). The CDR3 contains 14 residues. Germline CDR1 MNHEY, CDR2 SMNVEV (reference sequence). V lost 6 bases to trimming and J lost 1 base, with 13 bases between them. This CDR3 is CASRWSGGSYEQYF. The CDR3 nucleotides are TGTGCCAGCAGATGGTCCGGAGGGTCCTACGAGCAGTACTTC.

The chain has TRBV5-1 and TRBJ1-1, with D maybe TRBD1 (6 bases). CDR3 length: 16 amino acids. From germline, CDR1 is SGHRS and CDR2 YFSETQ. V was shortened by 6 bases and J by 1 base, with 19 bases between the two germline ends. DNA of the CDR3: TGCGCCAGCACTCTTACACTGGGGACAACGAACACTGAAGCTTTCTTT. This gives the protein CASTLTLGTTNTEAFF.

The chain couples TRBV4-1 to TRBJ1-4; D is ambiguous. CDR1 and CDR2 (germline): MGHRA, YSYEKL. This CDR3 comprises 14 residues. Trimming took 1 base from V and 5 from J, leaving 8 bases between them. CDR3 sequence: CASSQGGNNEKLFF. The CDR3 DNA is TGCGCCAGCAGCCAAGGAGGAAACAATGAAAAACTGTTTTTT.

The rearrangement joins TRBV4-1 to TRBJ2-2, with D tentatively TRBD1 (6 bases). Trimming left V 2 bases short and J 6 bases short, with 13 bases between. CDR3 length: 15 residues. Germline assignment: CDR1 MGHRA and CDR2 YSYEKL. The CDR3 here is CASSQMGSGAGELFF. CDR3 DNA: TGCGCCAGCAGCCAAATGGGATCAGGGGCCGGGGAGCTGTTTTTT.

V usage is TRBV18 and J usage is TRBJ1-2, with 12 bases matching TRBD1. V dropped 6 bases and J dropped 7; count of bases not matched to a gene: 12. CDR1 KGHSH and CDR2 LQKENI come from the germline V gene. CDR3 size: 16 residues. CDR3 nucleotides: TGTGCCAGCTCTCCCGGGACAGGGGGCCTTATCTCTGGCTACACCTTC. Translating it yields CASSPGTGGLISGYTF.

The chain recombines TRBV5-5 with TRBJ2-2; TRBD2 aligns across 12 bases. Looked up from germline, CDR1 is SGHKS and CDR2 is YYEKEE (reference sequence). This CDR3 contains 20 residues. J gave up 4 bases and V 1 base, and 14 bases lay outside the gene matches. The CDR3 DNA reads TGTGCCAGCAGCTTGCGCGGAATACATCTAGCGGGGGGGCTCACCGGGGAGCTGTTTTTT. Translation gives CASSLRGIHLAGGLTGELFF.